This entry features one T cell receptor beta chain sequence. This entry belongs to a study of OX40 agonist ivuxolimab in advanced cancers. For the study at large: Past anti-PD-1, anti-PD-L1 or anti-CTLA-4 therapy was accepted, and 30% to 50% had received some.

The repertoire was sequenced with immunoSEQ multiplex PCR; TCRdb's copy has only in-frame clones and lacks some. The sample records about 91,000 clones, around nine tenths being singletons. The CDR3 contains 12 residues. Germline CDR1 reads SQVTM; CDR2 reads ANQGSEA. Trimming took 6 bases from V and 0 from J, leaving 8 bases between them. The sequencing here drew on CD4+ or CD8+ T cells sorted from blood, taken in a trial of the OX40 agonist ivuxolimab. The TCR was taken from an adult with an advanced solid tumor such as melanoma, head and neck, liver or kidney cancer. The chain couples TRBV29-1 to TRBJ2-5; D ambiguous. As DNA, the CDR3 is TGCAGCGTAACCAAGTACCAAGAGACCCAGTACTTC. Translating it yields CSVTKYQETQYF.